The 8 T cell receptor beta chains given below trace back to one sample, sequenced in a study of T-cell reconstitution after alpha-beta-depleted transplantation in children. For TCRbeta, the library was prepared with unique molecular identifiers. TCRdb ran MiXCR on the PCR reads and lists one entry per CDR3 protein. This table has hundreds of thousands of distinct CDR3 sequences, 16% appearing once. The material was PBMCs from the stem cell graft donor, obtained from the stem cell graft. These receptors all stem from a human donor who donated a stem cell graft to a child with acute myeloid leukemia.

This clonotype was seen repeatedly, ten times or more. The chain employs TRBV20-1 and TRBJ2-3; 8 bases map to TRBD2. This CDR3 has 15 amino acids. With 2 bases clipped from V and 6 bases from J, the junction kept 10 bases outside the gene matches. Germline CDR1 is DFQATT and CDR2 is SNEGSKA (reference sequence). The CDR3 loop is CSARPPRGGRDTQYF. The DNA of the CDR3 is TGCAGTGCTAGACCCCCCCGCGGGGGGCGGGATACGCAGTATTTT.

The rearrangement links TRBV20-1 to TRBJ2-5; no clear D. Germline CDR1 and CDR2: DFQATT and SNEGSKA (reference sequence). V lost 5 bases to trimming and J lost 1 base, with 17 bases between them. The CDR3 is 15 residues long. The CDR3 loop is CSAHYSYGVQETQYF. DNA of the CDR3: TGCAGTGCTCACTATTCATATGGGGTCCAAGAGACCCAGTACTTC.

This clonotype was recorded many times. The chain couples TRBV20-1 to TRBJ1-4, with D hard to call. V was cut by 3 bases and J by 10 bases, with 15 bases left in between. Germline V gene sequence: CDR1 DFQATT, CDR2 SNEGSKA (reference sequence). The length of the CDR3 is 13 residues. The CDR3 DNA reads as TGCAGTGCTAGTCCGGCCCAGTTGAGAAAACTGTTTTTT. This encodes CSASPAQLRKLFF.

Only one count was recorded for this clonotype. The chain carries TRBV12-3 or TRBV12-4 and TRBJ2-2, with 7 bases identical to TRBD1. V shed 7 bases and J 8 bases; nucleotides not matched to a gene: 7. This CDR3 is 13 amino acids long. The CDR3 loop is CASNLQGMGELFF. The CDR3 coding sequence is TGTGCCAGCAACCTACAGGGGATGGGGGAGCTGTTTTTT.

Ten or more counts support this clonotype. The V gene is TRBV7-2, the J gene TRBJ2-1; D call uncertain. There are 13 residues in the CDR3. Trimming removed 4 bases from V and 10 bases from J, with 14 bases in between. In germline, CDR1 is SGHTA, CDR2 FQGNSA. The CDR3 sequence: CASSSGPTREQFF. CDR3 in DNA: TGTGCCAGCAGCTCCGGACCCACAAGAGAGCAGTTCTTC.

This clonotype was recorded a few times. The chain carries TRBV6-1 and TRBJ1-1; no clear D gene. Trimming removed 7 bases at V and 4 bases at J, with 7 bases between. The CDR3 is made up of 11 amino acids. Per germline, CDR1 MNHNS and CDR2 SASEGT. The CDR3, as DNA: TGTGCCAGCAACTATGGCACTGAAGCTTTCTTT. The encoded protein is CASNYGTEAFF.

This clonotype was recorded at least ten times. The rearrangement uses TRBV20-1 and TRBJ2-5, with TRBD2 matching 7 bases. V dropped 4 bases and J dropped 5; count of bases not matched to a gene: 7. Germline V gene lookup returns CDR1 DFQATT and CDR2 SNEGSKA (reference sequence). The CDR3 length is 13 residues. The CDR3 coding sequence is TGCAGTGCTACACGGGAGGCCAGGGAGACCCAGTACTTC. Residues: CSATREARETQYF.

This clonotype has a count of ten or more. The chain links TRBV20-1 to TRBJ2-7; 10 bases are a match to TRBD1. From germline, CDR1 is DFQATT and CDR2 SNEGSKA (reference sequence). This CDR3 contains 14 residues. The V and J ends lost 6 bases and 1 base, in that order; junction bases with no gene match: 6. CDR3 bases: TGCAGTGCCATGGGACAGGGGACTTCCTACGAGCAGTACGTC. It encodes CSAMGQGTSYEQYV.